This TCR beta chain stems from a study of T-cell memory formation after mild COVID-19. Study observations and caveats: The study found balanced CD4/CD8 in clones contracting day 15 to 85 and a CD4+ lean in later expanders. Contracting CD4+ clones were located mainly in CM and EM, and CD8+ clones in EMRA. Pre-infection memory showed some responding clones, and this suggested that cross-reactive memory joined.

The J segment lost 8 bases and the V segment lost 5 bases, leaving 6 bases of the junction unmatched. Germline lookup yields CDR1 MNHEY and CDR2 SVGEGT. This CDR3 is built from 13 residues. TCRdb re-called the 5' RACE reads through MiXCR, storing one row per CDR3 protein. The table records 250,000 to 300,000 distinct CDR3 sequences, 15% to 20% of them present only once. As for this clonotype: Its antigen is not known.

V is TRBV6-2 or TRBV6-3 and J is TRBJ2-5; 9 bases match TRBD1. The sequence was collected from a man between 18 and 35 years old who had mild COVID-19 (a few samples of this study predate the infection). Cell type and time point are not known. Sequencing was carried out using PBMCs or a T cell subset sorted from them (not recorded which). This CDR3 reads CASSQGQGTTQYF. The CDR3 bases are TGTGCCAGCAGTCAGGGACAGGGCACCACCCAGTACTTC.